A selection of T cell receptor beta chains follows, all from one sample in a study of sequential checkpoint blockade in melanoma. The method was immunoSEQ multiplex PCR; TCRdb's version includes in-frame clones alone and lacks a portion of them. The repertoire holds 26,000 or so clones, with 85% to 90% as singletons. The specimen was CD8+ T cells sorted from blood (inferred from file names), collected from a patient given nivolumab and ipilimumab in sequence. The source is a human donor with melanoma. Both conserved end residues are part of each CDR3. A D gene is named only where the DNA matches it firmly. Some rows mark clone size as missing; the rest say once, few, many or name a class of expanded clone.

j_call d_call v_call clone_size cdr3_aa cdr3_nt
TRBJ1-1 TRBD1 TRBV6-1 - CASSTTTGMNTEAFF TGTGCCAGCAGTACTACGACAGGGATGAACACTGAAGCTTTCTTT
TRBJ2-3 TRBD2 TRBV28 once CASTPPEVGAGVSTDTQYF TGTGCCAGCACCCCCCCGGAGGTAGGAGCGGGAGTCAGCACAGATACGCAGTATTTT
TRBJ2-1 - TRBV7-2 - CASSSPPGSSYNEQFF TGTGCCAGCAGCTCCCCTCCGGGTAGCTCCTACAATGAGCAGTTCTTC
TRBJ1-4 - TRBV19 - CASTRGANEKLFF TGTGCCAGTACCCGGGGTGCTAATGAAAAACTGTTTTTT
TRBJ2-5 TRBD2 TRBV15 - CATSERRGGPETQYF TGTGCCACCAGCGAGAGGCGGGGGGGCCCGGAGACCCAGTACTTC
TRBJ1-2 - TRBV29-1 - CSARINYGYTF TGCAGCGCCAGGATAAACTATGGCTACACCTTC
TRBJ1-2 TRBD1 TRBV4-1 - CASSLQGTYGYTF TGCGCCAGCAGCCTACAGGGGACCTATGGCTACACCTTC
TRBJ1-6 - TRBV27 - CASSLEGISSYNSPLHF TGTGCCAGCAGTTTAGAGGGAATCAGCTCCTATAATTCACCCCTCCACTTT
TRBJ1-5 TRBD1 TRBV7-9 - CASSSTTTGTEGNQPQHF TGTGCCAGCAGCTCCACGACGACCGGGACAGAAGGCAATCAGCCCCAGCATTTT
TRBJ2-3 - TRBV9 - CASSDSPYTDTQYF TGTGCCAGCAGCGATTCCCCTTACACAGATACGCAGTATTTT
TRBJ1-2 TRBD1 TRBV27 - CASSEGASNYGYTF TGTGCCAGCAGTGAGGGGGCCAGTAACTATGGCTACACCTTC
TRBJ2-3 - TRBV7-2 - CASSPGEADTQYF TGTGCCAGCAGCCCCGGGGAAGCAGATACGCAGTATTTT